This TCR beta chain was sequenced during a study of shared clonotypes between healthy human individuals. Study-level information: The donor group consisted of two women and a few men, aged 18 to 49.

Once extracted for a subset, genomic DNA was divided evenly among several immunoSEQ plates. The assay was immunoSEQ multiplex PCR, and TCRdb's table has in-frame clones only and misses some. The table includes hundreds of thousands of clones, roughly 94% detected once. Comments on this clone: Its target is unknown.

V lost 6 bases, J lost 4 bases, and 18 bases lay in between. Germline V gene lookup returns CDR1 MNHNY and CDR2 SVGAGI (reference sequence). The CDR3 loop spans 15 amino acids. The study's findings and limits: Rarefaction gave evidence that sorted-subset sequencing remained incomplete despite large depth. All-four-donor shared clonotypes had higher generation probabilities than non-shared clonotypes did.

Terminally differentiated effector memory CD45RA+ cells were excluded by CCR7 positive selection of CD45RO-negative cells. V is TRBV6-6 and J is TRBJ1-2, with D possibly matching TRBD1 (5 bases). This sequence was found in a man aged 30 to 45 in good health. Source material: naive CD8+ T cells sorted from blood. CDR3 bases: TGTGCCAGCAGCCCCTCCACAGGTTTCACCTATGGCTACACCTTC. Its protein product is CASSPSTGFTYGYTF.